Each of the 16 T cell receptor beta chains below was sequenced from the same sample in a study of CD8 T cells in Susac syndrome. Random hexamers were used to reverse transcribe the RNA input (about 0.45 to 1 ug). TCRdb independently ran MiXCR on the immunoSEQ multiplex PCR reads; one entry per CDR3 protein. The data show about 300,000 distinct CDR3 sequences, with around nine tenths seen just once and approximately 0.2% held by the top ten. The sample comprised CD8+ T cells from PBMCs. All receptors derive from a human donor with multiple sclerosis.

For this clonotype: Germline is not matched at one junction end, which may reflect a read error. V usage is TRBV7-9 and J usage is TRBJ2-5; no clear D gene. This CDR3 is 11 amino acids long. CDR1 and CDR2 (germline): SEHNR, FQNEAQ (reference sequence). The CDR3 is CASSLGEAQYF. The CDR3 DNA is TGTGCCAGCAGCTTAGGAGAGGCCCAGTACTTC.

The gene calls are TRBV23-1 and TRBJ1-2; D unresolved. TRBV23-1 is designated an ORF whose function remains uncertain. The CDR3 totals 16 residues. The V end lost 7 bases, the J end lost 0 bases, and 18 bases lay between the germline ends. The CDR3 spells CASTHPSQEANYGYTF. The CDR3 region has the DNA TGCGCCAGCACCCATCCCTCGCAGGAAGCTAACTATGGCTACACCTTC.

The chain links TRBV11-2 to TRBJ2-1; 9 nucleotides agree with TRBD2. J was trimmed by 0 bases and V by 4 bases; bases with no gene match: 16. The length of the CDR3 is 20 residues. CDR1 SGHAT and CDR2 FQNNGV come from the germline V gene. CDR3 bases: TGTGCCAGCAGCTCGGATCGACTAGCGGCCGGCTTCCACTCCTACAATGAGCAGTTCTTC. This sequence encodes CASSSDRLAAGFHSYNEQFF.

As concerns this clonotype: A read error may produce the germline difference seen at one junction end. This chain uses TRBV2 with TRBJ2-3; 9 bases fit TRBD2. Germline V gene lookup returns CDR1 SNHLY and CDR2 FYNNEI. This CDR3 spans 15 amino acids. CDR3 loop: CASTESSGAPDTQYF. CDR3 bases: TGTGCCAGCACTGAATCTAGCGGGGCCCCAGATACGCAGTATTTT.

The rearrangement links TRBV5-1 to TRBJ2-2; the D is unclear. Germline CDR1 is SGHRS and CDR2 is YFSETQ. V was trimmed by 0 bases and J by 7 bases, leaving 4 bases between them. This CDR3 is built from 12 residues. Here the CDR3 DNA reads TGCGCCAGCAGCTTGGAGGGCGGGGAGCTGTTTTTT. Its translation: CASSLEGGELFF.

The chain carries TRBV6-2 or TRBV6-3 and TRBJ1-4; D not resolved. CDR1 MNHEY and CDR2 SVGEGT come from the germline V gene. The CDR3 is 15 amino acids. Trimming cost V 4 bases and J 6 bases, with 15 bases left between them. CDR3 nucleotide sequence: TGTGCCAGCAGTTCCGATTCAGGCTTGGATGAAAAACTGTTTTTT. Translation: CASSSDSGLDEKLFF.

The chain joins TRBV24-1 to TRBJ2-3; 10 bases line up with TRBD2. Germline-derived CDR1 and CDR2 are KGHDR and SFDVKD. V lost 4 bases to trimming and J lost 1 base; unmatched junction nucleotides: 7. This CDR3 is 17 amino acids long. In DNA, the CDR3 is TGTGCCACCAGTGACCCACCTAGCGGGAGTGGCACAGATACGCAGTATTTT. Encoded protein: CATSDPPSGSGTDTQYF.

The table lists this clonotype with a count of one. A read error may produce the germline difference seen at one junction end. For the CDR3, the DNA is TGTGCCAGCAGCCAAGATCAATTCAGGAACCCTGAAGCTTTCTTT. Protein product: CASSQDQFRNPEAFF. This chain links TRBV3-1 with TRBJ1-1; no clear D gene. In germline, CDR1 is LGHDT, CDR2 YNNKEL (reference sequence). This CDR3 has 15 amino acids. The whole variable domain, filled in from reference TRBV3-1 and TRBJ1-1, reads DTAVSQTPKYLVTQMGNDKSIKCEQNLGHDTMYWYKQDSKKFLKIMFSYNNKELIINETVPNRFSPKSPDKAHLNLHINSLELGDSAVYFCASSQDQFRNPEAFFGQGTRLTVV.

V and J are TRBV7-3 and TRBJ2-1, with D possibly TRBD1 on 5 matching bases. The CDR3 has 12 residues. Trimming shortened V by 3 bases and J by 10 bases, and 10 bases separated the two germline ends. Germline CDR1 SGHTA, CDR2 FQGTGA. The CDR3 DNA reads as TGTGCCAGCAGCTTCGACAGTCAGGAGCAGTTCTTC. It yields the protein CASSFDSQEQFF.

In this sample, this clonotype turned up once. The V and J genes are TRBV30 and TRBJ2-1; 11 nucleotides align to TRBD2. V gave up 1 base and J gave up 10 bases; unmatched junction bases: 3. This CDR3 region has 13 residues. The germline V gene has CDR1 GTSNPN and CDR2 SVGIG (reference sequence). CDR3 region: CAWSGLAGQEQFF. CDR3 bases: TGTGCCTGGAGTGGACTAGCGGGGCAGGAGCAGTTCTTC.

The rearrangement joins TRBV5-6 to TRBJ2-7; perhaps D is TRBD1 or TRBD2 (5 bases each). CDR1 and CDR2 from the germline V gene are SGHDT and YYEEEE. V lost 0 bases to trimming and J lost 1 base, with 11 bases between them. CDR3 length equals 15 residues. CDR3 DNA: TGTGCCAGCAGCTTGGTTGGGACCCCGTCCTACGAGCAGTACTTC. Amino acid sequence: CASSLVGTPSYEQYF.

The V and J genes are TRBV5-1 and TRBJ2-1; D is possibly TRBD2 (7 bases). The CDR3 runs 17 residues. V was pared by 0 bases and J by 3 bases, with 16 bases between. The germline gives CDR1 SGHRS, CDR2 YFSETQ. The CDR3 DNA is TGCGCCAGCAGCTTGGAGGAGGGGGGGCCGTTCTACAATGAGCAGTTCTTC. Amino acids: CASSLEEGGPFYNEQFF.

The J gene is TRBJ1-5, the V gene TRBV25-1; TRBD1 might be the D (6 bases). V dropped 2 bases and J dropped 8 bases, with 13 bases sitting between them. The CDR3 has 14 residues. Germline CDR1 MGHDK, CDR2 SYGVNS. The CDR3 nucleotides read TGTGCCAGCAGTGAAGGGGGGGCCGATGAGCCCCAGCATTTT. This sequence encodes CASSEGGADEPQHF.

In this sample, this clonotype turned up once. The genes are TRBV20-1 and TRBJ2-4; 8 bases are a match to TRBD2. V shed 0 bases and J 7 bases; nucleotides not matched to a gene: 8. Germline loops: CDR1 DFQATT, CDR2 SNEGSKA (reference sequence). The CDR3 has 15 residues. The CDR3 loop is CSARDFSGMGNIQYF. In nucleotides, the CDR3 is TGCAGTGCTAGAGATTTTAGCGGGATGGGGAACATTCAGTACTTC.

J is TRBJ1-2 and V is TRBV10-3; D perhaps matches TRBD1 (5 bases). Deletions cut 2 bases from V and 3 bases from J, with 10 bases between. Germline CDR1 is ENHRY and CDR2 is SYGVKD. This CDR3 contains 14 residues. This chain's CDR3 is CAISEEGEHYGYTF. Written as DNA, the CDR3 is TGTGCCATCAGTGAGGAAGGGGAGCACTATGGCTACACCTTC.

The chain has TRBV30 and TRBJ1-1; TRBD1 might be the D (5 bases). V was shortened by 5 bases and J by 4 bases, with 14 bases between the two germline ends. CDR1 GTSNPN and CDR2 SVGIG come from the germline V gene (reference sequence). The length of the CDR3 is 13 residues. For the CDR3, the DNA is TGTGCCTGGGAACCAGTCGGGGGCACTGAAGCTTTCTTT. Amino acid sequence: CAWEPVGGTEAFF.